This T cell receptor (beta chain) came from a study of radiation and T cells in renal cell carcinoma. This clone appeared a few times. Its specificity is not known. Overall study results and limits: Irradiated tumors held more dominant CDR3 motifs than control tumors. Intratumoral heterogeneity was not captured in these approximately 0.9 g regions.

This CDR3 is 15 amino acids long. Trimming shortened V by 1 base and J by 3 bases, and 9 bases separated the two germline ends. Germline V gene sequence: CDR1 SGHTA, CDR2 FQGTGA. Specified treatment: treatment-naive control, cytoreductive nephrectomy. Assay used: immunoSEQ multiplex PCR; TCRdb lists only in-frame clones, some missing. The top ten clones hold roughly 14% of a sample with some 10,000 clones, 65% of them seen once. The clonotype was recovered from a man in his sixties with renal cell carcinoma. The sequencing here drew on tumor tissue, taken from a patient whose treatment was nephrectomy without radiotherapy. V usage is TRBV7-3 and J usage is TRBJ2-2; D is perhaps TRBD1 (5 bases). CDR3 in DNA: TGTGCCAGCAGCTTAAGCAGGGATGACACCGGGGAGCTGTTTTTT. It encodes CASSLSRDDTGELFF.